The text below deals with one TCR beta chain. It was 10 ml of fresh peripheral blood that supplied the PBMCs. This entry comes from a study of T cells in Graves' hyperthyroidism and ophthalmopathy. Overall study context: Peripheral blood was secured at the point of initial diagnosis, before any treatment.

Germline V gene data show CDR1 as DFQATT and CDR2 as SNEGSKA (reference sequence). The V and J ends lost 6 bases and 6 bases, in that order; junction bases with no gene match: 8. This CDR3 is built from 13 residues. Template material for amplifying TCR beta CDR3 regions consisted of RNA transcripts. Using the HTBI primer set, a first-round RT-PCR was run on the TCR CDR3. A single record per CDR3 protein comes from TCRdb applying MiXCR to the multiplex PCR reads. This table holds about 420,000 distinct CDR3 sequences, approximately 14% found once. This clonotype was obtained from a woman aged 18-30 years with Graves' hyperthyroidism. Material: blood. The V call is TRBV20-1, the J call TRBJ1-1, with TRBD1 identical over 9 bases. The CDR3 DNA follows: TGCAGTGCCAACAATGACAGGGGGGCTGAAGCTTTCTTT. Its protein is CSANNDRGAEAFF.